The 20 T cell receptor beta chains below all came from one sample that was sequenced in a study of T cells in localized non-small cell lung cancer. The protocol was immunoSEQ multiplex PCR, while the TCRdb copy is restricted to in-frame clones and leaves out a portion. The sample has over 20,000 clones; around 90% are singletons. The sequencing used peripheral blood mononuclear cells, collected before any cancer treatment. All receptors come from a male donor older than 55 with stage II lung adenocarcinoma.

This clone was recorded once. The V gene is TRBV5-1, the J gene TRBJ2-1; 7 bases line up with TRBD1. This CDR3 region has 15 residues. J lost 9 bases, V lost 4 bases, and 13 bases had no gene match. Germline values: CDR1 SGHRS, CDR2 YFSETQ. CDR3 nucleotide sequence: TGCGCCAGCAGCCCCGGGACAGTTCAGCGAGGTGAGCAGTTCTTC. Amino acids: CASSPGTVQRGEQFF.

This clone has a single count. The chain joins TRBV5-4 to TRBJ1-3, with unresolved D. V lost 4 bases and J lost 3, with 14 bases in between. The CDR3 has 15 residues. Germline assignment: CDR1 SGHNT and CDR2 YYREEE (reference sequence). In DNA form, the CDR3 reads TGTGCCAGCAGCCAAGATCCGGCCGATGGAAACACCATATATTTT. It translates to CASSQDPADGNTIYF. The full variable domain, rest sourced from reference TRBV5-4 and TRBJ1-3, is ETGVTQSPTHLIKTRGQQVTLRCSSQSGHNTVSWYQQALGQGPQFIFQYYREEENGRGNFPPRFSGLQFPNYSSELNVNALELDDSALYLCASSQDPADGNTIYFGEGSWLTVV.

The chain carries TRBV29-1 and TRBJ2-5, with 9 bases identical to TRBD2. Germline V lookup: CDR1 SQVTM, CDR2 ANQGSEA. V dropped 6 bases and J dropped 3; count of bases not matched to a gene: 14. This CDR3 has 16 residues. The CDR3 reads CSVSYGLASIEETQYF. DNA of the CDR3: TGCAGCGTGAGCTACGGACTAGCGAGTATTGAAGAGACCCAGTACTTC. The full variable domain, with the rest looked up from reference TRBV29-1 and TRBJ2-5, is SAVISQKPSRDICQRGTSLTIQCQVDSQVTMMFWYRQQPGQSLTLIATANQGSEATYESGFVIDKFPISRPNLTFSTLTVSNMSPEDSSIYLCSVSYGLASIEETQYFGPGTRLLVL.

The rearrangement uses TRBV6-5 and TRBJ2-1; maybe TRBD2 (5 bases). The CDR3 has 16 residues. Trimming pared 0 bases from V and 2 bases from J, leaving 11 bases between. Germline loops: CDR1 MNHEY, CDR2 SVGAGI. The CDR3 sequence: CASSYSLGAAYNEQFF. The CDR3 DNA follows: TGTGCCAGCAGTTACTCCCTAGGAGCGGCCTACAATGAGCAGTTCTTC.

V usage is TRBV9 and J usage is TRBJ2-3; D is unclear. Germline CDR1 reads SGDLS; CDR2 reads YYNGEE. Trimming removed 3 bases from V and 0 bases from J, with 8 bases in between. This CDR3 is 14 amino acids long. The CDR3 protein is CASSATRSTDTQYF. In DNA form, the CDR3 reads TGTGCCAGCAGCGCTACACGGAGCACAGATACGCAGTATTTT.

The chain couples TRBV5-1 to TRBJ2-3; no clear D gene. V lost 2 bases to trimming and J lost 0 bases, with 10 bases between them. Germline V gives CDR1 SGHRS, CDR2 YFSETQ. The CDR3 totals 15 residues. This CDR3 is CASSFSPDSTDTQYF. The DNA for the CDR3 is TGCGCCAGCAGCTTTTCCCCTGACAGCACAGATACGCAGTATTTT. The full variable domain, its missing parts supplied by reference TRBV5-1 and TRBJ2-3, is KAGVTQTPRYLIKTRGQQVTLSCSPISGHRSVSWYQQTPGQGLQFLFEYFSETQRNKGNFPGRFSGRQFSNSRSEMNVSTLELGDSALYLCASSFSPDSTDTQYFGPGTRLTVL.

The chain uses TRBV28 and TRBJ1-2, with D maybe TRBD1 (6 bases). Germline V gene sequence: CDR1 MDHEN, CDR2 SYDVKM. This CDR3 contains 14 residues. Trimming took off 5 bases at V and 5 bases at J, with 15 bases between the two ends. CDR3 loop: CASSPWTDHYGYTF. The CDR3 DNA reads as TGTGCCAGCAGTCCGTGGACAGACCATTATGGCTACACCTTC.

The CDR3 region has the DNA TGTGCCAGCGTCCGGGAGTATGAGCAGTTCTTC. This sequence encodes CASVREYEQFF. This chain links TRBV2 with TRBJ2-1; TRBD2 might be the D (6 bases). Trimming cost V 8 bases and J 8 bases, with 10 bases left between them. In germline, CDR1 is SNHLY, CDR2 FYNNEI. CDR3 length equals 11 residues. The variable domain in full, with the rest retrieved from reference TRBV2 and TRBJ2-1, is EPEVTQTPSHQVTQMGQEVILRCVPISNHLYFYWYRQILGQKVEFLVSFYNNEISEKSEIFDDQFSVERPDGSNFTLKIRSTKLEDSAMYFCASVREYEQFFGPGTRLTVL.

The chain employs TRBV28 and TRBJ1-5, with 9 bases fitting TRBD1. The germline CDR1 and CDR2 sequences are MDHEN and SYDVKM. The CDR3 is made up of 15 amino acids. Trimming cost V 6 bases and J 4 bases; bases outside gene matches: 7. The CDR3 here is CASRPGGQGNQPQHF. CDR3 DNA: TGTGCCAGCAGGCCAGGGGGACAGGGAAATCAGCCCCAGCATTTT.

This sequence joins TRBV27 and TRBJ2-1; the match to TRBD1 covers 10 bases. CDR1 is MNHEY, CDR2 SMNVEV, per germline (reference sequence). This CDR3 spans 14 amino acids. V was clipped by 5 bases and J by 9 bases; unmatched bases: 7. The CDR3 loop reads CASSQRQGAFEQFF. The CDR3 DNA reads TGTGCCAGCAGTCAACGACAGGGGGCGTTTGAGCAGTTCTTC.

The chain carries TRBV5-6 and TRBJ2-1, with 11 bases that match TRBD2. The CDR3 totals 18 residues. CDR1 is SGHDT, CDR2 YYEEEE, per germline. Unmatched junction bases numbered 11, after V lost 0 bases and J lost 6 bases. CDR3 nucleotides: TGTGCCAGCAGCTTGGTACTAGCGGGAGTTTCAGGGGGCAATGAGCAGTTCTTC. Translating it yields CASSLVLAGVSGGNEQFF.

V usage is TRBV21-1 and J usage is TRBJ2-7. TRBV21-1 is tagged as a pseudogene. This CDR3 is 13 amino acids long. CDR3 bases: TGTGCCAGCAGCAAAGCCCCCGAATACGAGCAGTACTTC. Protein: CASSKAPEYEQYF.

The chain carries TRBV6-5 and TRBJ1-5; 7 bases match TRBD1. In germline, CDR1 is MNHEY, CDR2 SVGAGI. The J segment lost 3 bases and the V segment lost 5 bases, leaving 7 bases of the junction unmatched. The CDR3 is made up of 15 amino acids. The CDR3 region is CASSIWDSHNQPQHF. CDR3 nucleotides: TGTGCCAGCAGTATATGGGACAGTCACAATCAGCCCCAGCATTTT.

The chain employs TRBV20-1 and TRBJ2-4; D gene unclear. The germline V gene has CDR1 DFQATT and CDR2 SNEGSKA (reference sequence). CDR3 size: 10 residues. V dropped 7 bases and J dropped 8 bases, with 9 bases sitting between them. The CDR3 bases are TGCAGTGTTTTGAAAGACATTCAGTACTTC. This sequence encodes CSVLKDIQYF.

The rearrangement links TRBV7-9 to TRBJ2-1; D is undetermined. With 1 base removed from V and 5 bases from J, the gap between germline ends came to 6 bases. Germline CDR1 reads SEHNR; CDR2 reads FQNEAQ (reference sequence). The CDR3 runs 13 residues. CDR3: CASSLGANNEQFF. The CDR3, as DNA: TGTGCCAGCAGCTTAGGGGCTAACAATGAGCAGTTCTTC.

CDR3 in DNA: TGTGCCAGTAGTGGGACTAGAACCGGGGAGCTGTTTTTT. Protein: CASSGTRTGELFF. V gene TRBV19 combines with J gene TRBJ2-2; TRBD2 agrees at 8 bases. The CDR3 contains 13 residues. V was clipped by 5 bases and J by 5 bases; unmatched bases: 1. Germline-derived CDR1 and CDR2 are LNHDA and SQIVND (reference sequence).

This chain uses TRBV28 with TRBJ2-5, with 9 bases identical to TRBD2. This CDR3 has 14 residues. CDR1 is MDHEN and CDR2 is SYDVKM in the germline V gene. J lost 2 bases, V lost 7 bases, and 5 bases had no gene match. CDR3 region: CASTRGGAQETQYF. The DNA for the CDR3 is TGTGCCAGCACCCGCGGGGGGGCGCAAGAGACCCAGTACTTC.

CDR3 sequence reads: CASSGGLGTGELFF. The CDR3 DNA is TGTGCCAGTAGCGGCGGCCTGGGCACCGGGGAGCTGTTTTTT. This sequence joins TRBV19 and TRBJ2-2; D gene unclear. The CDR3 spans 14 residues. CDR1 LNHDA and CDR2 SQIVND come from the germline V gene (reference sequence). V lost 6 bases and J 4 bases, leaving 12 bases between the germline ends.

This clone was observed a few times. This CDR3 is CASSPRPPAYEQYF. CDR3 DNA: TGTGCCAGCAGTCCTCGTCCCCCCGCCTACGAGCAGTACTTC. The rearrangement links TRBV6-5 to TRBJ2-7; D is ambiguous. Trimming took off 5 bases at V and 2 bases at J, with 13 bases between the two ends. CDR1 and CDR2 from the germline V gene are MNHEY and SVGAGI. This CDR3 contains 14 residues.

The chain uses TRBV1 and TRBJ2-1; the listed D gene, TRBD2, was not tested against the DNA. TRBV1 is a documented pseudogene. CDR3 length: 16 amino acids. The CDR3 is CTSSPGASGSCDEQFF. The CDR3, as DNA: TGCACCAGCAGCCCGGGGGCTAGCGGGAGTTGCGATGAGCAGTTCTTC.